The 19 T cell receptor beta chains in this list originate from one sample, sequenced in a study of blood T cell repertoires in COVID-19. TCRdb's copy holds only in-frame clones and misses some; the assay was immunoSEQ multiplex PCR. Of around 100,000 clones in the sample, around four fifths were seen once. The sequencing input was peripheral blood. These receptors were obtained from a woman in her 70s with acute or convalescent COVID-19.

This clone has a handful of counts. The V gene is TRBV19, the J gene TRBJ1-2; 7 bases line up with TRBD1. Per the germline V gene, CDR1 is LNHDA and CDR2 is SQIVND (reference sequence). V was pared by 1 base and J by 5 bases, with 10 bases of the junction left unmatched. The CDR3 is 16 amino acids. Here the CDR3 DNA reads TGTGCCAGTAGTATAGCCCGGCTAGAGGGGGCATATGGCTACACCTTC. Its protein product is CASSIARLEGAYGYTF.

V is TRBV30 and J is TRBJ2-7; 10 nucleotides agree with TRBD1. Germline V gives CDR1 GTSNPN, CDR2 SVGIG (reference sequence). V dropped 5 bases and J dropped 1; count of bases not matched to a gene: 2. This CDR3 has 13 amino acids. Here the CDR3 DNA reads TGTGCCTGGGGGGGACAGGGGTCCTACGAGCAGTACTTC. This sequence encodes CAWGGQGSYEQYF. Supplemented by reference TRBV30 and TRBJ2-7, the full variable domain reads SQTIHQWPATLVQPVGSPLSLECTVEGTSNPNLYWYRQAAGRGLQLLFYSVGIGQISSEVPQNLSASRPQDRQFILSSKKLLLSDSGFYLCAWGGQGSYEQYFGPGTRLTVT.

The chain couples TRBV5-1 to TRBJ2-3; D is unclear. V lost 4 bases, J lost 6 bases, and 15 bases lay in between. This CDR3 is 14 amino acids long. The V gene's germline CDR1 is SGHRS and CDR2 YFSETQ. DNA for the CDR3: TGCGCCAGCAGCGCCGAATTCCCCGGGGATACGCAGTATTTT. Its protein product is CASSAEFPGDTQYF. The variable domain in full, completed from reference TRBV5-1 and TRBJ2-3, reads KAGVTQTPRYLIKTRGQQVTLSCSPISGHRSVSWYQQTPGQGLQFLFEYFSETQRNKGNFPGRFSGRQFSNSRSEMNVSTLELGDSALYLCASSAEFPGDTQYFGPGTRLTVL.

The J gene is TRBJ2-2, the V gene TRBV3-1 (or the pseudogene TRBV3-2), with D possibly matching TRBD1 (5 bases). Germline V lookup: CDR1 LGHDT, CDR2 YNNKEL (reference sequence). Trimming removed 4 bases at V and 0 bases at J, with 12 bases between. The CDR3 totals 16 residues. In nucleotides, the CDR3 is TGTGCCAGCAGCCGCGCAGGACAAGCGAACACCGGGGAGCTGTTTTTT. This encodes CASSRAGQANTGELFF.

This clone was seen at least ten times. The rearrangement uses TRBV4-1 and TRBJ1-6, with no clear D. Germline-derived CDR1 and CDR2 are MGHRA and YSYEKL. The V and J ends lost 0 bases and 4 bases respectively, with 7 bases between them. This CDR3 comprises 15 residues. The CDR3, as DNA: TGCGCCAGCAGCCAAGATTCGGGTTATAATTCACCCCTCCACTTT. Its protein product is CASSQDSGYNSPLHF.

This chain's CDR3 is CASTRGGGLTEAFF. The CDR3 bases are TGTGCCAGCACCCGAGGGGGGGGGCTCACTGAAGCTTTCTTT. This sequence joins TRBV14 and TRBJ1-1; D may be TRBD1 (6 bases). The germline gives CDR1 SGHDN, CDR2 FVKESK. The CDR3 consists of 14 residues. Trimming took 7 bases from V and 4 from J, leaving 16 bases between them.

V is TRBV27 and J is TRBJ2-7; 13 bases are a match to TRBD2. The germline CDR1 and CDR2 sequences are MNHEY and SMNVEV (reference sequence). There are 17 residues in the CDR3. Trimming cost V 5 bases and J 2 bases; bases outside gene matches: 9. CDR3 sequence reads: CASSTTGLAGTTYEQYF. The DNA of the CDR3 is TGTGCCAGCAGTACCACGGGACTAGCGGGGACTACCTACGAGCAGTACTTC.

This clone was observed once. The rearrangement uses TRBV10-3 and TRBJ2-6, with 15 bases that match TRBD2. The germline gives CDR1 ENHRY, CDR2 SYGVKD. The CDR3 covers 18 residues. V shed 10 bases and J 0 bases; nucleotides not matched to a gene: 7. CDR3 in amino acids: CATGLAGGDLSGANVLTF. DNA for the CDR3: TGTGCCACCGGACTAGCGGGGGGGGACCTCTCTGGGGCCAACGTCCTGACTTTC.

The chain uses TRBV2 and TRBJ1-5; 9 nucleotides line up with TRBD1. The J segment lost 2 bases and the V segment lost 5 bases, leaving 13 bases of the junction unmatched. The CDR3 is 18 amino acids. Germline V gene sequence: CDR1 SNHLY, CDR2 FYNNEI. The CDR3 spells CASSSRDRAPWGNQPQHF. The CDR3 DNA sequence: TGTGCCAGCAGTAGCCGGGACAGGGCCCCATGGGGCAATCAGCCCCAGCATTTT.

V usage is TRBV5-1 and J usage is TRBJ2-7; tentative D call: TRBD1 (6 bases). Trimming left V 0 bases short and J 3 bases short, with 10 bases between. In germline, CDR1 is SGHRS, CDR2 YFSETQ. The length of the CDR3 is 14 residues. This CDR3 reads CASSLDRASYEQYF. DNA of the CDR3: TGCGCCAGCAGCTTGGACAGGGCGAGCTACGAGCAGTACTTC. Looking up the rest from reference TRBV5-1 and TRBJ2-7 gives the full variable domain: KAGVTQTPRYLIKTRGQQVTLSCSPISGHRSVSWYQQTPGQGLQFLFEYFSETQRNKGNFPGRFSGRQFSNSRSEMNVSTLELGDSALYLCASSLDRASYEQYFGPGTRLTVT.

J is TRBJ1-2 and V is TRBV7-2; D gene uncertain. CDR3 size: 14 residues. The germline V gene encodes CDR1 SGHTA and CDR2 FQGNSA. V shed 5 bases and J shed 2 bases, with 12 bases lying between them. Here the CDR3 reads CASSQSYSNYGYTF. The CDR3 nucleotides read TGTGCCAGCAGCCAGTCCTACAGCAACTATGGCTACACCTTC.

This clone was recorded only once. V usage is TRBV29-1 and J usage is TRBJ2-4; D may be TRBD2 (5 bases). V lost 4 bases and J 3 bases, leaving 7 bases between the germline ends. This CDR3 is 12 amino acids long. Germline V gene data show CDR1 as SQVTM and CDR2 as ANQGSEA. DNA of the CDR3: TGCAGCGTTGGGGGAGACAAAAACATTCAGTACTTC. As protein: CSVGGDKNIQYF.

The gene calls are TRBV18 and TRBJ2-7, with a possible D match to TRBD1 (6 bases). Trimming took 6 bases from V and 6 from J, leaving 15 bases between them. The CDR3 has 13 residues. Germline V gene sequence: CDR1 KGHSH, CDR2 LQKENI. DNA of the CDR3: TGTGCCAGCTCCAAAAATCCGGACAGCGAGCAGTACTTC. It is translated as CASSKNPDSEQYF. Looking up the rest from reference TRBV18 and TRBJ2-7 gives the full variable domain: NAGVMQNPRHLVRRRGQEARLRCSPMKGHSHVYWYRQLPEEGLKFMVYLQKENIIDESGMPKERFSAEFPKEGPSILRIQQVVRGDSAAYFCASSKNPDSEQYFGPGTRLTVT.

The genes are TRBV14 and TRBJ1-1, with D unresolved. Germline values: CDR1 SGHDN, CDR2 FVKESK. The germline V and J ends were trimmed by 4 bases and 5 bases, with 8 bases remaining between them. This CDR3 is 12 amino acids long. The CDR3 DNA reads TGTGCCAGCAGCCCACTGAGGACTGAAGCTTTCTTT. Its translation: CASSPLRTEAFF.

This clone was seen once. The chain combines TRBV9 with TRBJ2-1, with D possibly TRBD2 on 6 matching bases. V shed 0 bases and J shed 0 bases, with 10 bases lying between them. This CDR3 comprises 16 residues. CDR1 is SGDLS, CDR2 YYNGEE, per germline. Here the CDR3 DNA reads TGTGCCAGCAGCGTAGCCGGCGGGACCTCCTACAATGAGCAGTTCTTC. This encodes CASSVAGGTSYNEQFF.

The chain couples TRBV4-2 to TRBJ2-5; TRBD2 agrees at 8 bases. J gave up 5 bases and V 0 bases, and 5 bases lay outside the gene matches. CDR1 LGHNA and CDR2 YNFKEQ come from the germline V gene. The CDR3 extends over 15 amino acids. CDR3 sequence (DNA): TGTGCCAGCAGCCAAGATAGCGGGGAGGGGGAGACCCAGTACTTC. Amino acids: CASSQDSGEGETQYF.

This clone was seen only a few times. V usage is TRBV3-1 (or the pseudogene TRBV3-2) and J usage is TRBJ1-3; TRBD1 agrees at 7 bases. Germline CDR1 LGHDT, CDR2 YNNKEL (reference sequence). This CDR3 contains 17 residues. The ends lost 5 bases at V and 0 bases at J; junction bases unmatched: 10. The CDR3 DNA is TGTGCCAGCAGCACTGGAGGGGGCTTCCTCTCTGGAAACACCATATATTTT. As protein: CASSTGGGFLSGNTIYF.

The rearrangement joins TRBV3-1 (or the pseudogene TRBV3-2) to TRBJ2-7, with D unclear. The CDR3 runs to 12 residues. V lost 1 base and J 1 base, leaving 2 bases between the germline ends. Germline V gene sequence: CDR1 LGHDT, CDR2 YNNKEL (reference sequence). CDR3 sequence: CASSQVSYEQYF. The CDR3 DNA follows: TGTGCCAGCAGCCAAGTATCCTACGAGCAGTACTTC.

The chain is built from TRBV14 and TRBJ1-1; 11 nucleotides agree with TRBD1. The V gene's germline CDR1 is SGHDN and CDR2 FVKESK. The CDR3 covers 16 residues. V shed 1 base and J 8 bases; nucleotides not matched to a gene: 9. CDR3 region: CASSQVAWTGGREAFF. The CDR3, as DNA: TGTGCCAGCAGCCAAGTTGCGTGGACAGGGGGCCGAGAAGCTTTCTTT.